This T cell receptor (beta chain) was identified during a study of blood T cell repertoires in COVID-19. As for the study in general: Collection of acute and convalescent COVID-19 samples took place in the United States, Italy and Spain.

Trimming cost V 0 bases and J 0 bases, with 8 bases left between them. The germline V gene has CDR1 MNHNS and CDR2 SASEGT. The CDR3 covers 16 residues. Source study methods: Amplified reference gene primers provided the basis for estimating nucleated cell counts. Data came from immunoSEQ multiplex PCR; TCRdb stores just in-frame clones and leaves some out. V, J and clone size reflect that table, while D and trimming were determined from the DNA. Among fewer than 80,000 clones listed, around 76% were seen once. The chain uses TRBV6-1 and TRBJ1-4; D is ambiguous. The TCR was taken from a human donor in a cohort sampled during active COVID-19. Sequencing input: peripheral blood. DNA of the CDR3: TGTGCCAGCAGTGAAGCTAGCCTTGCAACTAATGAAAAACTGTTTTTT. It specifies CASSEASLATNEKLFF.